The rows below give T cell receptor beta chains drawn from one sample of a study of blood T cell repertoires in COVID-19. Using immunoSEQ multiplex PCR, the repertoire was profiled, and TCRdb retains in-frame clones only, with some absent. The sample contains tens of thousands of clones, around 79% of which appear only once. Sequencing used peripheral blood. The origin of the receptors is a human donor in a cohort sampled during active COVID-19. The CDR3 runs from the conserved cysteine through the conserved F or W. The order of the fields is clone size, J gene, D gene, V gene, CDR3 protein, CDR3 DNA. D genes are given only for firm matches. Expanded clones get a size class; other rows say once, few or many, or leave the size out.

>.|TRBJ1-2|.|TRBV2
CASSEGGGTLYGYTF
TGTGCCAGCAGTGAAGGGGGAGGGACTCTCTATGGCTACACCTTC
>.|TRBJ1-4|TRBD1|TRBV6-5
CASSYFRTGGSEKLFF
TGTGCCAGCAGTTACTTCCGGACAGGGGGAAGTGAAAAACTGTTTTTT
>.|TRBJ2-7|TRBD2|TRBV10-3
CATTPGGTSSYEQYF
TGTGCCACCACCCCGGGGGGGACGAGCTCCTACGAGCAGTACTTC
>.|TRBJ1-4|.|TRBV6-5
CASSFSNGFGEKLFF
TGTGCCAGCAGTTTCAGCAACGGGTTCGGTGAAAAACTGTTTTTT
>.|TRBJ2-3|TRBD2|TRBV28
CASSRGRGVDGLTDTQYF
TGTGCCAGCAGTCGAGGGCGGGGGGTCGACGGCCTCACAGATACGCAGTATTTT
>.|TRBJ2-1|TRBD2|TRBV19
CATGRGGGHNEQFF
TGTGCCACCGGTCGGGGGGGTGGTCACAATGAGCAGTTCTTC
>.|TRBJ1-5|.|TRBV6-5
CASSYSRPQHF
TGTGCCAGCAGTTACTCTCGGCCCCAGCATTTT
>.|TRBJ1-5|.|TRBV19
CASSIGGSSNQPQHF
TGTGCCAGTAGTATAGGGGGCTCAAGCAATCAGCCCCAGCATTTT
>.|TRBJ2-7|TRBD1|TRBV27
CASSLTGTGYSYEQYF
TGTGCCAGCAGTTTAACCGGGACAGGGTACTCCTACGAGCAGTACTTC
>.|TRBJ2-5|TRBD2|TRBV7-9
CASTLGTRGGETQYF
TGTGCCAGCACCCTAGGGACTAGAGGCGGAGAGACCCAGTACTTC
>.|TRBJ2-2|.|TRBV7-2
CASSLRQGPGELFF
TGTGCCAGCAGCTTGAGGCAGGGTCCCGGGGAGCTGTTTTTT
>.|TRBJ1-4|.|TRBV6-5
CASSQRRWANEKLFF
TGTGCCAGCAGTCAGCGGAGATGGGCTAATGAAAAACTGTTTTTT
>.|TRBJ2-1|TRBD2|TRBV29-1
CSGLADPSSYNEQFF
TGCAGCGGGCTAGCGGACCCCAGCTCCTACAATGAGCAGTTCTTC
>few|TRBJ2-3|TRBD1|TRBV27
CASSLNRDRATDTQYF
TGTGCCAGCAGTTTAAACCGGGACAGGGCCACAGATACGCAGTATTTT
>few|TRBJ2-5|.|TRBV18
CASSPTSGVETQYF
TGTGCCAGCTCACCAACTTCCGGGGTGGAGACCCAGTACTTC
>.|TRBJ1-2|.|TRBV6-5
CASTPGPTDGYTF
TGTGCCAGCACCCCGGGTCCGACCGACGGCTACACCTTC
>.|TRBJ1-1|TRBD1|TRBV13
CASSPHRGSTEAFF
TGTGCCAGCAGCCCCCACAGGGGCAGCACTGAAGCTTTCTTT
>.|TRBJ1-4|.|TRBV7-9
CASSADSPNEKLFF
TGTGCCAGCAGCGCGGACAGCCCTAATGAAAAACTGTTTTTT
>.|TRBJ2-2|TRBD1|TRBV29-1
CSAGGQGTNTGELFF
TGCAGCGCCGGGGGACAGGGAACGAACACCGGGGAGCTGTTTTTT
>.|TRBJ1-4|.|TRBV19
CASSIGQGKLFF
TGTGCCAGTAGTATCGGGCAGGGGAAACTGTTTTTT
>.|TRBJ2-3|.|TRBV24-1
CATSDRGTDTQYF
TGTGCCACCAGTGATCGAGGGACAGATACGCAGTATTTT
>.|TRBJ2-5|.|TRBV18
CASSPARPGRETQYF
TGTGCCAGCTCACCCGCGCGGCCCGGTAGGGAGACCCAGTACTTC
>.|TRBJ2-1|.|TRBV14
CASSHLPGDEQFF
TGTGCCAGCAGCCACCTGCCGGGGGATGAGCAGTTCTTC
>few|TRBJ1-5|TRBD1|TRBV7-2
CASSVDPAGTAHRRPQHF
TGTGCCAGCAGCGTCGATCCGGCTGGGACAGCCCACCGACGGCCCCAGCATTTT
>.|TRBJ2-3|.|TRBV7-3
CASSWGVADTQYF
TGTGCCAGCAGCTGGGGGGTGGCAGATACGCAGTATTTT
>.|TRBJ1-1|.|TRBV19
CASSRGNTEAFF
TGTGCCAGTAGCAGGGGGAACACTGAAGCTTTCTTT
>.|TRBJ2-7|TRBD1|TRBV30
CAWTGQALAEQYF
TGTGCCTGGACGGGACAGGCTCTAGCCGAGCAGTACTTC
>.|TRBJ1-5|.|TRBV24-1
CATSDLGGEGQPQHF
TGTGCCACCAGTGATTTGGGGGGCGAAGGTCAGCCCCAGCATTTT
>few|TRBJ1-6|.|TRBV7-8
CASSLVGRGYNSPLHF
TGTGCCAGCAGCTTAGTCGGCCGGGGGTATAATTCACCCCTCCACTTT
>.|TRBJ2-3|TRBD2|TRBV9
CASTGGISSTDTQYF
TGTGCCAGCACCGGGGGGATATCTAGCACAGATACGCAGTATTTT
>.|TRBJ2-3|TRBD1|TRBV18
CASSSSQGNTDTQYF
TGTGCCAGCTCCAGCTCACAGGGGAACACAGATACGCAGTATTTT
>.|TRBJ2-7|TRBD1|TRBV6-5
CAITQGAGYEQYF
TGTGCCATTACACAGGGGGCGGGCTACGAGCAGTACTTC
>.|TRBJ1-6|TRBD1|TRBV28
CASTPRDRVSAPLHF
TGTGCCAGCACCCCCCGGGACAGGGTCTCAGCACCCCTCCACTTT
>.|TRBJ2-1|.|TRBV4-1
CASSQDVGVGSHEQFF
TGCGCCAGCAGCCAAGACGTAGGCGTCGGGAGCCATGAGCAGTTCTTC
>.|TRBJ2-1|TRBD2|TRBV7-3
CASSLRGGVEQFF
TGTGCCAGCAGCTTAAGGGGGGGAGTTGAGCAGTTCTTC
>many|TRBJ2-1|.|TRBV7-6
CASSLVGGNEQFF
TGTGCCAGCAGCTTAGTCGGGGGCAATGAGCAGTTCTTC
>.|TRBJ2-2|TRBD1|TRBV19
CAANPGTANTGELFF
TGTGCCGCCAACCCCGGGACAGCTAACACCGGGGAGCTGTTTTTT
>.|TRBJ2-5|TRBD2|TRBV18
CASSPGRGETQYF
TGTGCCAGCTCACCTGGGAGGGGAGAGACCCAGTACTTC
>.|TRBJ1-5|TRBD1|TRBV27
CASSDYRGNQPQHF
TGTGCCAGCAGTGATTACAGGGGTAATCAGCCCCAGCATTTT
>.|TRBJ2-1|.|TRBV6-1
CASSEGTDYGEQFF
TGTGCCAGCAGTGAAGGGACGGACTACGGTGAGCAGTTCTTC
>.|TRBJ2-2|.|TRBV5-1
CASGRQLTGELFF
TGCGCCAGCGGGAGGCAGTTAACCGGGGAGCTGTTTTTT
>.|TRBJ1-2|.|TRBV9
CASSVSSDQIDGYTF
TGTGCCAGCAGCGTTAGCAGCGATCAGATTGATGGCTACACCTTC
>.|TRBJ2-1|.|TRBV12-3/TRBV12-4
CASSSRVYNEQFF
TGTGCCAGCAGCTCCCGGGTCTACAATGAGCAGTTCTTC
>.|TRBJ2-3|.|TRBV7-6
CASSLLPDTQYF
TGTGCCAGCAGCTTACTCCCAGATACGCAGTATTTT
>.|TRBJ1-1|TRBD1|TRBV7-3
CASSPQQGVVTEAFF
TGTGCCAGCAGCCCTCAACAGGGGGTAGTAACTGAAGCTTTCTTT
>few|TRBJ2-5|TRBD1|TRBV5-8
CASSPGQTLGETQYF
TGTGCCAGCAGCCCGGGACAGACTTTGGGGGAGACCCAGTACTTC
>once|TRBJ2-3|.|TRBV7-9
CASSSTSPPTDTQYF
TGTGCCAGCAGCTCTACTAGCCCCCCAACCGATACGCAGTATTTT
>.|TRBJ1-1|.|TRBV5-4
CASSLTDTEAFF
TGTGCCAGCAGCTTAACAGACACTGAAGCTTTCTTT
>.|TRBJ1-6|TRBD1|TRBV7-9
CASSLRQGVINSPLHF
TGTGCCAGCAGCTTACGACAGGGGGTGATCAATTCACCCCTCCACTTT
>.|TRBJ1-1|.|TRBV19
CASSIWRAEAFF
TGTGCCAGTAGTATATGGCGGGCTGAAGCTTTCTTT
>.|TRBJ1-1|.|TRBV11-2
CASSRQGGTEAFF
TGTGCCAGCAGCCGCCAGGGTGGTACTGAAGCTTTCTTT
>.|TRBJ2-1|TRBD2|TRBV19
CASSRTSGRASNEQFF
TGTGCCAGTAGTCGGACTAGCGGGAGGGCCTCGAATGAGCAGTTCTTC
>.|TRBJ2-3|TRBD1|TRBV2
CATKKFMGTGYPDTQYF
TGTGCCACCAAGAAGTTTATGGGGACAGGGTACCCAGATACGCAGTATTTT
>.|TRBJ2-5|TRBD2|TRBV7-2
CASSSTGLAGGYQETQYF
TGTGCCAGCAGCTCTACCGGACTAGCGGGAGGGTACCAAGAGACCCAGTACTTC
>.|TRBJ1-2|TRBD1|TRBV6-5
CASSPGQGVIYGYTF
TGTGCCAGCAGTCCCGGACAGGGGGTGATCTATGGCTACACCTTC
>few|TRBJ1-1|TRBD1|TRBV9
CASSAPTGVNTEAFF
TGTGCCAGCAGCGCCCCGACAGGGGTGAACACTGAAGCTTTCTTT
>few|TRBJ2-3|TRBD2|TRBV6-1
CASSELAGGPDTQYF
TGTGCCAGCAGTGAACTAGCGGGAGGGCCAGATACGCAGTATTTT
>.|TRBJ2-5|TRBD2|TRBV18
CASSTGLEETQYF
TGTGCCAGCTCCACAGGACTAGAAGAGACCCAGTACTTC
>few|TRBJ1-1|.|TRBV27
CASSFGSSNTEAFF
TGTGCCAGCAGTTTCGGGAGTTCCAACACTGAAGCTTTCTTT
>.|TRBJ1-1|.|TRBV12-3/TRBV12-4
CASSFPGYTEAFF
TGTGCCAGCAGTTTTCCAGGGTACACTGAAGCTTTCTTT